Listed below are T cell receptor beta chains from one sample, sequenced in a study of T cells in Graves' hyperthyroidism and ophthalmopathy. TCRdb ran MiXCR on the multiplex PCR reads and lists one entry per CDR3 protein. Of over 250,000 distinct CDR3 sequences listed, around 22% are singletons. Sequencing was performed on blood. Receptor source: a young man with Graves' ophthalmopathy. Both conserved end residues are part of each CDR3. D genes are given only for firm matches. Not every row has a clone size; where given, it reads once, few, many or a size class.

d_gene	v_gene	j_gene	abundance	CDR3nt	CDR3aa
.	TRBV30	TRBJ2-7	.	TGTGCCTGGAGTCGGGAAGTAAGGGGCGAGCAGTACTTC	CAWSREVRGEQYF
.	TRBV5-6	TRBJ2-3	.	TGTGCCAGCAGCTTGAGTTCCGTCTTCGGTACGCAGTATTTT	CASSLSSVFGTQYF
TRBD1	TRBV6-1	TRBJ2-3	.	TGTGCCAGCAGGAGCCAGACAGGGGGCATGGGAGATACGCAGTATTTT	CASRSQTGGMGDTQYF
TRBD1	TRBV2	TRBJ1-2	many	TGTGCCAGCAGTATACCGGGACAGGGGAACTATGGCTACACCTTC	CASSIPGQGNYGYTF
.	TRBV5-1	TRBJ2-6	.	TGCGCCAGCAGCTCGGTTACGTCTGGGGCCAACGTCCTGACTTTC	CASSSVTSGANVLTF
TRBD2	TRBV3-1	TRBJ2-2	.	TGTGCCAGCAGCCAAGAAAGCGGGAGAGGGGCCGGGGAGCTGTTTTTT	CASSQESGRGAGELFF
TRBD2	TRBV7-9	TRBJ2-7	.	TGTGCCAGCAGCCCCGGACTAGGCCCAGCAAAAGAGCAGTACTTC	CASSPGLGPAKEQYF
TRBD2	TRBV19	TRBJ2-5	few	TGTGCCAGTAGTAGCCCGACTAGCGGGAGGGTTAAAGAGACCCAGTACTTC	CASSSPTSGRVKETQYF
.	TRBV6-1	TRBJ2-7	few	TGTGCCAGCAGTCACCGGGACACTGCCTACGAGCAGTACTTC	CASSHRDTAYEQYF
.	TRBV6-5	TRBJ1-6	.	TGTGCCAGCAGTTACTCAACAGGTCGTTCACCCCTCCACTTT	CASSYSTGRSPLHF
TRBD1	TRBV2	TRBJ2-7	.	TGTGCCAGCACCGGACGAGGACAGGGGTCCTACGAGCAGTACTTC	CASTGRGQGSYEQYF
.	TRBV3-1	TRBJ2-1	many	TGTGCCAGCAGCCATTTTAGCGGACGCTCCTACAATGAGCAGTTCTTC	CASSHFSGRSYNEQFF
TRBD1	TRBV27	TRBJ1-6	.	TGTGCCAGCACCTACCTCGGACAGGGAGAAGGGTCACCCCTCCACTTT	CASTYLGQGEGSPLHF
.	TRBV20-1	TRBJ1-5	.	TGCAGTGCTAGAGAGGGGGTCAGCAATCAGCCCCAGCATTTT	CSAREGVSNQPQHF
.	TRBV15	TRBJ2-4	.	TGTGCCACCAGCAGGGACAGAGCATTAGCCAAAAACATTCAGTACTTC	CATSRDRALAKNIQYF
TRBD2	TRBV2	TRBJ2-1	many	TGTGCCAGCATTACTAGCGGACAGCAGTTCTTC	CASITSGQQFF
TRBD1	TRBV10-2	TRBJ2-5	few	TGCGCCAGCACAGAAAAACAGGGGCAAGAGACCCAGTACTTC	CASTEKQGQETQYF
TRBD2	TRBV7-9	TRBJ2-1	.	TGTGCCAGCCGTAATTTTATCCGGGAGGAAGACAATGAGCAGTTCTTC	CASRNFIREEDNEQFF
TRBD1	TRBV7-3	TRBJ2-1	.	TGTGCCAGCAGCTTATTGTTTGGGACAGGGGGGAATGAGCAGTTCTTC	CASSLLFGTGGNEQFF
.	TRBV15	TRBJ1-6	few	TGTGCCACCAGCAGAGATCGCGAGGCCCTCCACTTT	CATSRDREALHF
TRBD1	TRBV18	TRBJ1-2	.	TGTGCCAGCTCAACTTCAGGAGGACAGGGTGGCTATGGCTACACCTTC	CASSTSGGQGGYGYTF
TRBD2	TRBV6-1	TRBJ2-2	.	TGTGCCAGCAGTAACAGACTAGCGGGGACGGGCACCGGGGAGCTGTTTTTT	CASSNRLAGTGTGELFF
.	TRBV6-1	TRBJ2-3	.	TGTGCCAGCAGTGAAGCCGGACACCTCACAGATACGCAGTATTTT	CASSEAGHLTDTQYF
.	TRBV2	TRBJ2-7	many	TGTGCCAGCCGAAACGCTCTGTCCTACGAGCAGTACTTC	CASRNALSYEQYF
.	TRBV20-1	TRBJ2-7	many	TGCAGTGCTAGAGATCGGGGGAGGCCCTACGAGCAGTACTTC	CSARDRGRPYEQYF
.	TRBV11-3	TRBJ2-4	.	TGTGCCAGCAGCTTAGAACCGCTCGGGGCCAAAAACATTCAGTACTTC	CASSLEPLGAKNIQYF
.	TRBV27	TRBJ2-1	many	TGTGCCAGCAGTTTATTTTGGGGCGGAACCTACAATGAGCAGTTCTTC	CASSLFWGGTYNEQFF
.	TRBV9	TRBJ2-3	few	TGTGCCAGCAGCTCATATACAGGGCGCACAGATACGCAGTATTTT	CASSSYTGRTDTQYF
.	TRBV27	TRBJ2-7	.	TGTGCCAGCAGTTTGGGCCTAGGGGATTTTGAGCAGTACTTC	CASSLGLGDFEQYF
.	TRBV6-1	TRBJ2-7	.	TGTGCCAGCAGGAGCACCCTAGACGTCTACGAGCAGTACTTC	CASRSTLDVYEQYF
.	TRBV15	TRBJ1-5	.	TGTGCCACCAGCAGCGGGAGAAATCAGCCCCAGCATTTT	CATSSGRNQPQHF
.	TRBV2	TRBJ2-7	few	TGTGCCAGCAGGGGGGACTCGAATTCCTACGAGCAGTACTTC	CASRGDSNSYEQYF
TRBD2	TRBV29-1	TRBJ2-5	.	TGCAGCGTTTCACTAGCGGAACCGGGCGAGACCCAGTACTTC	CSVSLAEPGETQYF
.	TRBV27	TRBJ1-2	many	TGTGCCAGCAGTTTATCGGCAGGGCTTGGCTACACCTTC	CASSLSAGLGYTF
.	TRBV4-1	TRBJ1-6	many	TGCGCCAGCAGCCAAGAGGCTTTTGGGGGTAATAATTCACCCCTCCACTTT	CASSQEAFGGNNSPLHF
.	TRBV20-1	TRBJ1-1	.	TGCAGTGCTAGAGAGGGACTGAACACTGAAGCTTTCTTT	CSAREGLNTEAFF
TRBD2	TRBV28	TRBJ2-1	.	TGTGCCAGCAGTCCACCGACTAGCCGGGATGAGCAGTTCTTC	CASSPPTSRDEQFF
.	TRBV9	TRBJ2-7	.	TGTGCCAGCAGCGCCTCTGGGGGGAAAGAAAACGAGCAGTACTTC	CASSASGGKENEQYF
.	TRBV12-3/TRBV12-4	TRBJ1-2	.	TGTGCCAGCAGTACAACAGGGACCACTAACTATGGCTACACCTTC	CASSTTGTTNYGYTF
.	TRBV7-9	TRBJ1-1	many	TGTGCCAGCAGCCGGTCGGACAGTGAAGCTTTCTTT	CASSRSDSEAFF
.	TRBV27	TRBJ2-4	few	TGTGCCAGCAGTCCAGCGCCCCGAAACATTCAGTACTTC	CASSPAPRNIQYF
TRBD2	TRBV11-3	TRBJ2-1	.	TGTGCCAGCAGCTTACTAGCGGGAGGGGTCTACAATGAGCAGTTCTTC	CASSLLAGGVYNEQFF
.	TRBV11-3	TRBJ2-1	many	TGTGCCAGCAGCTTAGGACTACACGGGAGCGATGAGCAGTTCTTC	CASSLGLHGSDEQFF
.	TRBV5-1	TRBJ1-5	many	TGTGCCAGCAGCTTAGGGCAGAATCAGCCCCAGCATTTT	CASSLGQNQPQHF
.	TRBV2	TRBJ1-3	few	TGTGCCAGCCGTGACCGACATCCTCTTAAGGGAAACACCATATATTTT	CASRDRHPLKGNTIYF
.	TRBV20-1	TRBJ1-2	few	TGCAGTGCTAGGGGTCAGTCCTATGGCTACACCTTC	CSARGQSYGYTF
.	TRBV7-2	TRBJ1-2	.	TGTGCCAGCAGCACGACCCAAGGAGGGTCAGGCTACACCTTC	CASSTTQGGSGYTF
.	TRBV27	TRBJ2-2	few	TGTGCCAGCAGTTTCGGGAGTACGAACACCGGGGAGCTGTTTTTT	CASSFGSTNTGELFF
TRBD2	TRBV2	TRBJ2-3	many	TGTGCCAGCAGGAACGGACTAGCGGGAGGGCGGACAGATACGCAGTATTTT	CASRNGLAGGRTDTQYF
.	TRBV5-1	TRBJ1-1	few	TGCGCCAGCGCACCGAGGCAGAACACTGAAGCTTTCTTT	CASAPRQNTEAFF
TRBD1	TRBV5-5	TRBJ1-3	.	TGTGCCAGCAGCCCAACAGGGGCCTCTGGAAACACCATATATTTT	CASSPTGASGNTIYF
.	TRBV19	TRBJ2-3	.	TGTGCCAGTAGTCCCTTCAGGGGAAGTACAGATACGCAGTATTTT	CASSPFRGSTDTQYF
.	TRBV19	TRBJ2-7	.	TGTGCCAGTAGTATTGATCGGCAGGGTCCCTACGAGCAGTACTTC	CASSIDRQGPYEQYF
.	TRBV28	TRBJ1-5	many	TGTGCCAGCAGCCCCGGACGGTATAGCAATCAGCCCCAGCATTTT	CASSPGRYSNQPQHF
TRBD2	TRBV9	TRBJ2-2	.	TGTGCCAGCAGCGTAGGTTACGGGAGGGGAACCACCGGGGAGCTGTTTTTT	CASSVGYGRGTTGELFF